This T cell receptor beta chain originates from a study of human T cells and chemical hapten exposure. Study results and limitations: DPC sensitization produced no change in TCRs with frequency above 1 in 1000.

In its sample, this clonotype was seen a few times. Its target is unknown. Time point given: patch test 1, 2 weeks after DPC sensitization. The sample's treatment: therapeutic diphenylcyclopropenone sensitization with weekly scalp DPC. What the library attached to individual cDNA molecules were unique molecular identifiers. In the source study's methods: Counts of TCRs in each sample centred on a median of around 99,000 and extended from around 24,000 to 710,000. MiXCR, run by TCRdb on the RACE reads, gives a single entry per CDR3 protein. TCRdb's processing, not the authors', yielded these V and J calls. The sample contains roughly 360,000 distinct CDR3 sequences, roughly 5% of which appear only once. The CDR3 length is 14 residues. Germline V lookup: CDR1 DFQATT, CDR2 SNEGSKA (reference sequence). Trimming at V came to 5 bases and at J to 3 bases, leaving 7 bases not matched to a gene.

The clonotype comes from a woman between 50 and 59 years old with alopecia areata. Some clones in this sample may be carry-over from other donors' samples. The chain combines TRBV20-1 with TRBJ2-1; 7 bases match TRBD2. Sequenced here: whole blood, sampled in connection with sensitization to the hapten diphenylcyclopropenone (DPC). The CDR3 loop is CSAPGDYLYNEQFF. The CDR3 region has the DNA TGCAGTGCTCCGGGGGACTACCTCTACAATGAGCAGTTCTTC.